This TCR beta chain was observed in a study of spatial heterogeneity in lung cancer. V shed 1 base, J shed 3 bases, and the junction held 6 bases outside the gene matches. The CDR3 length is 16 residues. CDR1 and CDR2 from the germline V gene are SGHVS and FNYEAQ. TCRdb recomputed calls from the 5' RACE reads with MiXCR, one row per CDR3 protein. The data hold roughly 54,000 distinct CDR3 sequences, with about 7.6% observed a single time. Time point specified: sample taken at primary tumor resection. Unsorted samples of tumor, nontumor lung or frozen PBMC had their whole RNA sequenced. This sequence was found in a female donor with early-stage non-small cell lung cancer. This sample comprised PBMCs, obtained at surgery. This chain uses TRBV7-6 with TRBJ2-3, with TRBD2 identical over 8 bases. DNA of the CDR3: TGTGCCAGCAGCTTAGGGCGGAGCGGGGGTACAGATACGCAGTATTTT. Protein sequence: CASSLGRSGGTDTQYF.